Detailed here is one TCR beta chain. Its matching antigen is unknown. The data were taken from a study of beta chain features in type 1 diabetes. Whole-study findings and limits: A possible short-template PCR bias applies equally to patients and controls. For type 1 diabetes patients, VDJ junctions showed fewer insertions and more deletions.

The whole isolated RNA underwent reverse transcription, so sequencing captured expressed TCRB transcripts. TCRdb's copy holds only in-frame clones and misses some; the assay was immunoSEQ multiplex PCR. Here the sample spans about 230,000 clones, around 9.6% being singletons. CDR1 and CDR2 from the germline V gene are MNHNS and SASEGT. V was clipped by 6 bases and J by 3 bases, with 11 bases between them. The CDR3 sequence is 13 residues long. This rearrangement joins TRBV6-1 to TRBJ1-1, with D possibly TRBD1 on 6 matching bases. The TCR sequence derives from a woman aged 18-30 years in good health. The specimen sequenced was naive CD4+ T cells from blood. The CDR3 DNA sequence: TGTGCCAGCAGCGACAGGTGGGACACTGAAGCTTTCTTT. Amino acid sequence: CASSDRWDTEAFF.